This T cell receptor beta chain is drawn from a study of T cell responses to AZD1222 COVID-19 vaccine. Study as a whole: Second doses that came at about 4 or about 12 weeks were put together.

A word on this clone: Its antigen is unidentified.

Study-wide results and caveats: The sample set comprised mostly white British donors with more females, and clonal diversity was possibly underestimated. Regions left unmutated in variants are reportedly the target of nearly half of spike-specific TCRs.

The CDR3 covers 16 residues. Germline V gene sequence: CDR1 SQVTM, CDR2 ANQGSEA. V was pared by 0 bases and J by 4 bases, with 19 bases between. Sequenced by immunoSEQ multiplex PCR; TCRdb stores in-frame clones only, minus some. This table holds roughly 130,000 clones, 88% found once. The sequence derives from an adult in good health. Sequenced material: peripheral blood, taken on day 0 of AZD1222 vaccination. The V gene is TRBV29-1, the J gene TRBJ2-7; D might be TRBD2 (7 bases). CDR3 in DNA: TGCAGCGTTGAAGATGGCAGAGGGGGGGCCTCTTACGAGCAGTACTTC. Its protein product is CSVEDGRGGASYEQYF.